This TCR beta chain came from a study of identical twins. TCRdb itself ran the 5' RACE reads through MiXCR, one entry per CDR3 protein. The sample includes around 690,000 distinct CDR3 sequences, 21% of them seen just once. Trimming left V 2 bases short and J 0 bases short, with 11 bases between. The CDR3 covers 16 residues. CDR1 is SGHTA, CDR2 FQGNSA, per germline. On this clonotype itself: Its antigen is unidentified.

Overall study results and limits: With abundant cord blood beta clonotypes, insertions were fewer; memory repertoires showed no such pattern.

These same records also appear under a second study, on T cells expressing NK-cell markers. That report adds: Underlying the TCR beta repertoires were sorted CD3+CD56+NKG2C+, CD3+CD56+NKG2C- and CD3+CD56-NKG2C+ T cells. It remained uncertain whether the expanded NKG2C+ T cell clones were specific for HCMV antigens.

The receptor's source is a woman between 18 and 29 years old in good health. The specimen was PBMCs. The chain recombines TRBV7-2 with TRBJ2-1; no clear D. CDR3 DNA sequence: TGTGCCAGCAGCTTACAAGGGCCTAGCTCCTACAATGAGCAGTTCTTC. Amino acid sequence: CASSLQGPSSYNEQFF.